This T cell receptor beta chain was sequenced during a study of blood T cell repertoires in COVID-19. The authors' processing: Amplification from reference gene primers served as the basis for estimated nucleated cell counts. Only in-frame clones appear in the TCRdb table, and some are missing; sequencing was by immunoSEQ multiplex PCR. V and J calls and clone size are as listed in that table; D and trimming were resolved from the DNA. The table lists 410,000 or so clones, around 89% of them singletons, with around 1.5% in the top ten. Seattle patients were enrolled while actively infected and followed longitudinally. Trimming shortened V by 4 bases and J by 7 bases, and 16 bases separated the two germline ends. The CDR3 is 13 amino acids. Germline V lookup: CDR1 SQVTM, CDR2 ANQGSEA.

The gene calls are TRBV29-1 and TRBJ1-2; D perhaps matches TRBD1 (6 bases). The sample consisted of peripheral blood. This clonotype was sampled from a middle-aged woman with COVID-19, enrolled during active disease. CDR3 loop: CSVVPRGSAGYTF. CDR3 nucleotides: TGCAGCGTTGTGCCCAGGGGATCTGCTGGCTACACCTTC.